This T cell receptor (beta chain) was sequenced during a study of CD8+ T cells in alopecia areata. The CDR3 contains 15 residues. V was pared by 4 bases and J by 10 bases, with 13 bases of the junction left unmatched. CDR1 SGHDT and CDR2 YYEEEE come from the germline V gene. In each case, RNA was isolated and then reverse transcribed into cDNA as the sequencing template. The table came from immunoSEQ multiplex PCR; TCRdb's copy has only in-frame clones and leaves some out. The sample lists approximately 99,000 clones; around 59% were seen once. Only a few counts were recorded for this clone. This receptor was obtained from a human donor in good health. The chain couples TRBV5-6 to TRBJ2-1, with 8 bases lining up with TRBD2. Sample: CD8+ T cells sorted from blood. CDR3 residues: CASSVVRGALGEQFF. The CDR3 region has the DNA TGTGCCAGCAGCGTCGTGCGGGGGGCTTTGGGCGAGCAGTTCTTC.